This T cell receptor (beta chain) was obtained from a study of blood T cell repertoires in COVID-19. TCRdb's table, derived via immunoSEQ multiplex PCR, lists solely in-frame clones and lacks some. The table lists roughly 100,000 clones, almost 90% of them singletons. V was clipped by 0 bases and J by 5 bases; unmatched bases: 4. CDR1 MNHEY and CDR2 SMNVEV come from the germline V gene (reference sequence). This CDR3 spans 16 amino acids. The chain employs TRBV27 and TRBJ2-5; 12 bases align to TRBD1. This sequence was found in a human donor in a cohort sampled during active COVID-19. The sequencing sample was made of peripheral blood. In nucleotides, the CDR3 is TGTGCCAGCAGTTTATCCTGGGACAGGGGGCATGAGACCCAGTACTTC. Its protein is CASSLSWDRGHETQYF.